The present T cell receptor (beta chain) was sequenced within a study of shared clonotypes between healthy human individuals. Study-wide results and caveats: The authors expected sequencing depth to affect clonotype sharing among donors.

An assay was performed, and its level was deep. It was on ten immunoSEQ deep assay plates that unsorted PBMC DNA was sequenced. The repertoire was sequenced with immunoSEQ multiplex PCR; TCRdb's copy has only in-frame clones and lacks some. This repertoire shows around 440,000 clones, 60% to 80% found once; its top ten account for around 12%. With respect to this clone: Its antigen remains unknown.

Germline V gives CDR1 SGHKS, CDR2 YYEKEE (reference sequence). V was cut by 5 bases and J by 6 bases, with 12 bases left in between. This CDR3 has 13 amino acids. The sequence came from a woman aged 40-49 years in good health. Some clones in this sample may be carry-over from other donors' samples. This rearrangement joins TRBV5-5 to TRBJ1-5, with D uncertain. Specimen: PBMCs. The CDR3 nucleotides are TGTGCCAGCAGGTTCGCGGGTATTCAGCCCCAGCATTTT. Its protein product is CASRFAGIQPQHF.